The 9 T cell receptor beta chains below were found in one sample sequenced in a study of control samples from healthy donors and cancer patients. Only in-frame clones appear in the TCRdb table, and some are missing; sequencing was by immunoSEQ multiplex PCR. The table lists approximately 160,000 clones, 93% of them singletons, with roughly 4% in the top ten. The sequenced sample was blood. The receptors come from a woman aged 60-75 years in good health.

The chain has TRBV19 and TRBJ2-5, with a possible D match to TRBD1 (6 bases). The CDR3 spans 15 residues. CDR1 is LNHDA, CDR2 SQIVND, per germline (reference sequence). Trimming pared 4 bases from V and 5 bases from J, leaving 17 bases between. CDR3 region: CASSTQGHPAETQYF. CDR3 nucleotide sequence: TGTGCCAGTAGTACGCAGGGACACCCGGCGGAGACCCAGTACTTC.

This chain uses TRBV3-1 (or the pseudogene TRBV3-2) with TRBJ2-1, with a possible D match to TRBD1 (6 bases). Germline lookup yields CDR1 LGHDT and CDR2 YNNKEL (reference sequence). The V and J ends lost 0 bases and 2 bases respectively, with 8 bases between them. This CDR3 is built from 15 residues. The CDR3 protein is CASSQEPGAYNEQFF. The CDR3, as DNA: TGTGCCAGCAGCCAAGAACCAGGGGCCTACAATGAGCAGTTCTTC.

The rearrangement joins TRBV10-3 to TRBJ1-1; 8 bases are shared with TRBD1. V lost 8 bases and J lost 7; bases outside the gene matches: 6. The CDR3 sequence is 12 residues long. Germline V gene sequence: CDR1 ENHRY, CDR2 SYGVKD. The DNA for the CDR3 is TGTGCCATCTCACAGGGGGGTGTTGAAGCTTTCTTT. Its protein product is CAISQGGVEAFF.

The chain carries TRBV6-5 and TRBJ2-2; possibly TRBD2 for D (5 bases). The CDR3 is 15 residues long. V dropped 2 bases and J dropped 5 bases, with 12 bases sitting between them. Germline CDR1 and CDR2: MNHEY and SVGAGI. CDR3 in amino acids: CASSYAGLTTGELFF. CDR3 DNA sequence: TGTGCCAGCAGTTACGCGGGTTTAACGACCGGGGAGCTGTTTTTT.

The chain joins TRBV5-1 to TRBJ1-1, with TRBD1 matching over 7 bases. The CDR3 has 15 amino acids. Germline CDR1 is SGHRS and CDR2 is YFSETQ. V dropped 4 bases and J dropped 4; count of bases not matched to a gene: 10. CDR3 sequence reads: CASSTRQGAGTEAFF. In nucleotides, the CDR3 is TGCGCCAGCAGCACCCGACAGGGCGCGGGCACTGAAGCTTTCTTT.

CDR3 sequence: CASSLNLQSLLNYGYTF. The CDR3 DNA reads TGCGCCAGCAGCCTTAATTTACAGAGCCTTCTAAACTATGGCTACACCTTC. V and J are TRBV5-1 and TRBJ1-2; D not resolved. Trimming stripped 4 bases from V and 2 bases from J, with 21 bases between. Per germline, CDR1 SGHRS and CDR2 YFSETQ. This CDR3 has 17 residues.

This clone was detected once. The gene calls are TRBV13 and TRBJ1-1; the D is unclear. This CDR3 is 13 amino acids long. CDR1 and CDR2 (germline): PRHDT, FYEKMQ (reference sequence). V dropped 0 bases and J dropped 7 bases, with 9 bases sitting between them. CDR3 loop: CASSLGTEVEAFF. The CDR3 bases are TGTGCCAGCAGCTTAGGGACGGAGGTTGAAGCTTTCTTT.

This chain links TRBV4-1 with TRBJ1-5; D uncertain. Trimming removed 1 base from V and 0 bases from J, with 13 bases in between. CDR1 and CDR2 from the germline V gene are MGHRA and YSYEKL. The length of the CDR3 is 17 residues. The DNA for the CDR3 is TGCGCCAGCAGCCAAGTTTATCAAATTGATAGCAATCAGCCCCAGCATTTT. Its translation: CASSQVYQIDSNQPQHF.

This chain links TRBV12-2 with TRBJ1-2. TRBV12-2 is shown as a pseudogene. The CDR3 has 17 amino acids. CDR3: CASRHLEADLANYGYTF. The CDR3 coding sequence is TGTGCAAGTCGCCACCTGGAGGCGGATTTAGCTAACTATGGCTACACCTTC.